These 23 T cell receptor beta chains came from one sample sequenced in a study of cytomegalovirus exposure and HLA in healthy donors. A multiplex PCR was run with 60 Vbeta primers and 13 Jbeta primers. Sequencing was performed with immunoSEQ multiplex PCR; in TCRdb, only in-frame clones are kept and a portion is missing. The repertoire holds about 140,000 clones, with approximately 81% as singletons. The sequencing input was PBMCs. Receptor source: a woman in her forties in good health and CMV-seropositive.

The chain employs TRBV6-1 and TRBJ1-5, with a weak D call TRBD1 (6 bases). This CDR3 contains 14 residues. Trimming removed 7 bases from V and 3 bases from J, with 13 bases in between. Germline V gives CDR1 MNHNS, CDR2 SASEGT. The CDR3 DNA is TGTGCCAGCACAAATACAGGGTCCAATCAGCCCCAGCATTTT. Residues: CASTNTGSNQPQHF.

The V gene is TRBV27, the J gene TRBJ2-2; 14 bases align to TRBD2. CDR3 length: 16 residues. V lost 6 bases, J lost 6 bases, and 6 bases stayed unmatched. CDR1 and CDR2 from the germline V gene are MNHEY and SMNVEV (reference sequence). The CDR3 is CASRIGTSGSSGELFF. In DNA, the CDR3 is TGTGCCAGCAGGATCGGGACTAGCGGGAGTTCCGGGGAGCTGTTTTTT.

The rearrangement uses TRBV6-5 and TRBJ1-6, with D uncertain. Germline CDR1 MNHEY, CDR2 SVGAGI. This CDR3 is built from 13 residues. Trimming removed 6 bases at V and 8 bases at J, with 11 bases between. Here the CDR3 reads CASSGQVDSPLHF. CDR3 DNA: TGTGCCAGCAGCGGCCAGGTGGATTCACCCCTCCACTTT.

V usage is TRBV11-2 and J usage is TRBJ1-2, with TRBD1 identical over 7 bases. This CDR3 contains 12 residues. Unmatched junction bases numbered 11, after V lost 7 bases and J lost 12 bases. Germline loops: CDR1 SGHAT, CDR2 FQNNGV. The CDR3 sequence is CASTSGTAENTF. CDR3 coding DNA: TGTGCCAGCACCTCAGGGACAGCCGAAAACACCTTC.

The genes are TRBV10-3 and TRBJ2-1; TRBD2 matches at 11 bases. Germline V lookup: CDR1 ENHRY, CDR2 SYGVKD. The length of the CDR3 is 14 residues. Losses at the gene ends were 9 bases for V and 5 bases for J; bases not matched to a gene: 6. CDR3 amino acids: CAISGRGSNNEQFF. The CDR3 coding sequence is TGTGCCATTAGCGGGAGGGGGTCGAACAATGAGCAGTTCTTC.

V is TRBV6-1 and J is TRBJ2-1, with D possibly TRBD2 on 6 matching bases. Germline V gene data show CDR1 as MNHNS and CDR2 as SASEGT. CDR3 length: 16 amino acids. V was cut by 4 bases and J by 1 base, with 14 bases left in between. CDR3 sequence (DNA): TGTGCCAGCAGTGTGTGGGGCGGGACTTCCTACAATGAGCAGTTCTTC. Translation gives CASSVWGGTSYNEQFF.

The chain combines TRBV19 with TRBJ2-1, with D possibly matching TRBD1 (5 bases). The CDR3 is made up of 14 amino acids. V gave up 2 bases and J gave up 8 bases, with 13 bases separating them. The V gene's germline CDR1 is LNHDA and CDR2 SQIVND (reference sequence). CDR3 DNA: TGTGCCAGTAGTATAAGTTTTGAAGGGGATGAGCAGTTCTTC. Amino acids: CASSISFEGDEQFF.

V gene TRBV27 combines with J gene TRBJ2-5; 7 positions agree with TRBD1. The J call could be wrong; TRBJ2-7 is a better fit for the DNA end. Germline loops: CDR1 MNHEY, CDR2 SMNVEV (reference sequence). The CDR3 length is 16 residues. CDR3 bases: TGTGCCAGCAGTCTTTCCGGGACAGCGACAGCCTACGAGCAGTACTTC. Translation: CASSLSGTATAYEQYF.

This clone was observed a single time. The genes are TRBV5-1 and TRBJ2-7; TRBD1 agrees at 11 bases. Germline V gene sequence: CDR1 SGHRS, CDR2 YFSETQ. V lost 3 bases and J lost 6; bases outside the gene matches: 2. CDR3 length: 13 residues. This CDR3 reads CASSSGTGGEQYF. The CDR3 coding sequence is TGCGCCAGCAGCTCGGGGACAGGGGGCGAGCAGTACTTC. The full variable domain, in which reference TRBV5-1 and TRBJ2-7 provide the parts outside the CDR3, is KAGVTQTPRYLIKTRGQQVTLSCSPISGHRSVSWYQQTPGQGLQFLFEYFSETQRNKGNFPGRFSGRQFSNSRSEMNVSTLELGDSALYLCASSSGTGGEQYFGPGTRLTVT.

The chain employs TRBV5-4 and TRBJ2-5; 7 bases match TRBD1. The J segment lost 4 bases and the V segment lost 4 bases, leaving 7 bases of the junction unmatched. The germline V gene has CDR1 SGHNT and CDR2 YYREEE (reference sequence). CDR3 length: 14 amino acids. The CDR3 DNA reads TGTGCCAGCAGCCCGAAAGGGGGCTCAGAGACCCAGTACTTC. Translating gives CASSPKGGSETQYF.

The chain is built from TRBV14 and TRBJ2-5; a weak D match, TRBD2 (5 bases). Germline values: CDR1 SGHDN, CDR2 FVKESK. The germline V and J ends were trimmed by 7 bases and 2 bases, with 11 bases remaining between them. CDR3 length: 13 amino acids. In DNA form, the CDR3 reads TGTGCCAGCAAACGGGGAAATCAAGAGACCCAGTACTTC. Amino acids: CASKRGNQETQYF.

This clone turned up a few times. This chain links TRBV5-4 with TRBJ2-7, with a weak D call TRBD1 (7 bases). The CDR3 consists of 14 residues. The germline V gene has CDR1 SGHNT and CDR2 YYREEE (reference sequence). V lost 5 bases and J lost 2, with 14 bases in between. CDR3 nucleotide sequence: TGTGCCAGCAGGATGGCGGGACAGCCCTACGAGCAGTACTTC. Protein: CASRMAGQPYEQYF.

The table lists this clone with a count of one. The CDR3 here is CASSLGGQGSQPQHF. Written as DNA, the CDR3 is TGTGCCAGCAGCTTAGGGGGGCAGGGGAGTCAGCCCCAGCATTTT. The genes are TRBV7-2 and TRBJ1-5; D possibly corresponds to TRBD1 (6 bases). The germline CDR1 and CDR2 sequences are SGHTA and FQGNSA. Trimming removed 1 base from V and 6 bases from J, with 13 bases in between. This CDR3 spans 15 amino acids.

The chain links TRBV7-2 to TRBJ1-2; tentative D call: TRBD1 (6 bases). Trimming shortened V by 1 base and J by 3 bases, and 6 bases separated the two germline ends. There are 13 residues in the CDR3. Germline V gene sequence: CDR1 SGHTA, CDR2 FQGNSA. The CDR3 DNA follows: TGTGCCAGCAGCTTAGACAGGGACTATGGCTACACCTTC. The encoded protein is CASSLDRDYGYTF.

The table lists this clone with a few counts. The chain employs TRBV7-2 and TRBJ2-7; 8 nucleotides match TRBD1. The ends lost 5 bases at V and 4 bases at J; junction bases unmatched: 10. Looked up from germline, CDR1 is SGHTA and CDR2 is FQGNSA. The CDR3 has 15 residues. This CDR3 reads CASSNSGGKAYEQYF. Here the CDR3 DNA reads TGTGCCAGCAGCAACTCAGGGGGCAAGGCGTACGAGCAGTACTTC.

This clone was picked up a small number of times. The chain is built from TRBV6-1 and TRBJ1-5, with D perhaps matching TRBD1 (5 bases). The length of the CDR3 is 15 residues. Germline CDR1 reads MNHNS; CDR2 reads SASEGT. Trimming cost V 1 base and J 5 bases, with 12 bases left between them. This CDR3 is CASSEVGGTHQPQHF. In nucleotides, the CDR3 is TGTGCCAGCAGTGAAGTGGGGGGAACTCATCAGCCCCAGCATTTT.

This clone was counted only a few times. The gene calls are TRBV10-3 and TRBJ2-3; the match to TRBD2 covers 7 bases. Germline V lookup: CDR1 ENHRY, CDR2 SYGVKD. Trimming at V came to 5 bases and at J to 1 base, leaving 9 bases not matched to a gene. The length of the CDR3 is 16 residues. The CDR3 loop reads CAISPRAGLGTDTQYF. The CDR3 coding sequence is TGTGCCATCAGTCCGCGAGCGGGACTCGGCACAGATACGCAGTATTTT.

This clone was observed a single time. The chain has TRBV5-1 and TRBJ2-2, with D maybe TRBD1 (6 bases). This CDR3 contains 15 residues. Trimming cost V 2 bases and J 4 bases, with 12 bases left between them. Germline assignment: CDR1 SGHRS and CDR2 YFSETQ. Here the CDR3 DNA reads TGCGCCAGCAGCTTCTCAGGGGTGGGCACCGGGGAGCTGTTTTTT. Translated: CASSFSGVGTGELFF.

The CDR3 sequence: CASSFGQSYNEQFF. The CDR3 DNA reads as TGTGCCAGCAGTTTTGGACAGTCCTACAATGAGCAGTTCTTC. The chain employs TRBV6-5 and TRBJ2-1; possibly TRBD1 for D (6 bases). CDR1 is MNHEY, CDR2 SVGAGI, per germline. Trimming shortened V by 4 bases and J by 1 base, and 8 bases separated the two germline ends. The CDR3 runs to 14 residues.

The CDR3: CASSSQGGKTQYF. As DNA, the CDR3 is TGTGCCAGCAGTTCACAGGGGGGCAAGACCCAGTACTTC. The chain joins TRBV13 to TRBJ2-5; 8 nucleotides match TRBD1. The junction had 6 bases not matched to a gene; V was cut back by 6 bases and J by 6 bases. The germline V gene has CDR1 PRHDT and CDR2 FYEKMQ (reference sequence). This CDR3 spans 13 amino acids.

V is TRBV18 and J is TRBJ2-1; TRBD2 matches at 10 bases. The V gene end was trimmed by 2 bases and the J gene end by 4 bases; junction bases not matched to a gene: 11. Germline loops: CDR1 KGHSH, CDR2 LQKENI. CDR3 size: 18 residues. This chain's CDR3 is CASSPIESLAGKYNEQFF. The CDR3 DNA reads TGTGCCAGCTCACCAATCGAGTCACTAGCGGGAAAATACAATGAGCAGTTCTTC.

The chain uses TRBV6-1 and TRBJ1-2; 7 bases agree with TRBD1. V lost 1 base, J lost 5 bases, and 7 bases stayed unmatched. The CDR3 contains 15 residues. In germline, CDR1 is MNHNS, CDR2 SASEGT. This CDR3 reads CASSEEVGGSYGYTF. For the CDR3, the DNA is TGTGCCAGCAGTGAAGAGGTAGGGGGCAGTTATGGCTACACCTTC.

The chain has TRBV6-1 and TRBJ1-5, with D possibly being TRBD1 (6 bases). The CDR3 sequence is 16 residues long. With 6 bases removed from V and 0 bases from J, the gap between germline ends came to 15 bases. CDR1 is MNHNS and CDR2 is SASEGT in the germline V gene. The chain's CDR3 is CASRENTGYSNQPQHF. CDR3 DNA sequence: TGTGCCAGCAGGGAAAACACAGGGTATAGCAATCAGCCCCAGCATTTT.